This TCR beta chain derives from a study of regulatory T cells in long-lasting Graves disease. With respect to this clonotype: Its antigen is unknown.

Time point here: persistent/refractory GD, antithyroid drugs over 5 years with positive TRAb. RNA from PBMCs was the source of the TCR library. The CDR3 totals 15 residues. Germline CDR1 reads SGDLS; CDR2 reads YYNGEE. J lost 4 bases, V lost 3 bases, and 6 bases had no gene match. The authors built TCR beta libraries using iRepertoire HTBI primers and Arm-PCR of CDR3 regions. In the authors' methods: In the combined samples, 55 to 75 TRBV and 14 TRBJ segments were identified. In TCRdb, the multiplex PCR reads were re-called with MiXCR into one record per CDR3 protein. For this entry, the V and J calls and clone size follow TCRdb and not the study's own pipeline. The table lists approximately 360,000 distinct CDR3 sequences, approximately 25% of them singletons. Findings of the study overall: Persistent disease was characterized by preferential usage of TRBV28, TRBJ1-2 and TRBJ2-5. Persistent Graves' patients possessed reduced TCR diversity relative to recently diagnosed ones.

This TCR was sampled from a woman aged 40 to 55 with Graves disease. The chain joins TRBV9 to TRBJ1-4; 7 bases match TRBD1. Sequences were derived from peripheral blood mononuclear cells (PBMCs), sampled when the disease was refractory, from a patient treated with antithyroid drugs. CDR3 in amino acids: CASSARTGFNEKLFF. The CDR3 bases are TGTGCCAGCAGCGCCCGGACAGGTTTTAATGAAAAACTGTTTTTT.